Listed here are 20 T cell receptor beta chains from one sample, sequenced in a study of shared clonotypes between healthy human individuals. Naive CD8 cells, CD45RO-negative and positively selected for CCR7, excluded terminally differentiated effector memory CD45RA+ cells. Profiled with immunoSEQ multiplex PCR; TCRdb holds only in-frame clones, not every one. Found here are around 1.9 million clones, about 92% of them singletons; the top ten hold 1.5% to 2%. The sequenced sample consisted of naive CD8+ T cells from PBMCs. These receptors were taken from a young man in good health. Some clones in this sample may be carry-over from other donors' samples.

This clone was observed a few times. At the DNA level, this CDR3 is encoded by other sequences in the same sample as well. The V and J genes are TRBV27 and TRBJ2-7; D is uncertain. Looked up from germline, CDR1 is MNHEY and CDR2 is SMNVEV (reference sequence). Trimming shortened V by 2 bases and J by 3 bases, and 8 bases separated the two germline ends. The CDR3 is 13 residues long. The CDR3 region is CASSLGRSYEQYF. As DNA, the CDR3 is TGTGCCAGCAGTTTAGGACGGAGCTACGAGCAGTACTTC.

V gene TRBV19 combines with J gene TRBJ2-7; no clear D gene. The CDR3 is made up of 11 amino acids. V was trimmed by 4 bases and J by 7 bases, leaving 8 bases between them. Germline-derived CDR1 and CDR2 are LNHDA and SQIVND (reference sequence). CDR3 loop: CASSTAQEQYF. The DNA of the CDR3 is TGTGCCAGTAGTACGGCCCAAGAGCAGTACTTC.

This clone was found once. CDR3 sequence (DNA): TGTGCCACCAGCAGAGGGGGCAAACTGACCTACGAGCAGTACTTC. The encoded protein is CATSRGGKLTYEQYF. The chain employs TRBV15 and TRBJ2-7, with TRBD1 as a possible D gene (5 bases). V shed 1 base and J shed 2 bases, with 12 bases lying between them. CDR3 size: 15 residues. Germline V gene sequence: CDR1 LNHNV, CDR2 YYDKDF (reference sequence).

The genes are TRBV9 and TRBJ1-1; 7 positions match TRBD1. Germline lookup yields CDR1 SGDLS and CDR2 YYNGEE. The CDR3 runs 13 residues. V shed 0 bases and J 7 bases; nucleotides not matched to a gene: 3. Here the CDR3 reads CASSVEGADEAFF. The CDR3 DNA reads as TGTGCCAGCAGCGTAGAGGGGGCGGATGAAGCTTTCTTT.

In its sample, this clone was seen once. The rearrangement uses TRBV7-9 and TRBJ2-1, with 8 bases matching TRBD2. This CDR3 spans 17 amino acids. Germline CDR1 reads SEHNR; CDR2 reads FQNEAQ (reference sequence). Trimming took 4 bases from V and 4 from J; bases not matched to a gene: 12. The CDR3 here is CASSSTLSGAKYNEQFF. CDR3 DNA sequence: TGTGCCAGCAGCTCGACCCTTAGCGGGGCGAAATACAATGAGCAGTTCTTC.

The rearrangement joins TRBV7-9 to TRBJ2-7; TRBD1 matches at 8 bases. V dropped 10 bases and J dropped 4; count of bases not matched to a gene: 6. The CDR3 has 12 amino acids. CDR1 is SEHNR, CDR2 FQNEAQ, per germline (reference sequence). For the CDR3, the DNA is TGTGCCACAGGACAGGGAGGTTACGAGCAGTACTTC. Its translation: CATGQGGYEQYF.

The rearrangement links TRBV11-3 to TRBJ1-1; D may be TRBD1 (5 bases). V lost 1 base and J 4 bases, leaving 7 bases between the germline ends. Per germline, CDR1 SGHNT and CDR2 YENEEA. The CDR3 runs 13 residues. The CDR3, as DNA: TGTGCCAGCAGCTTAGGAGGGGCCACTGAAGCTTTCTTT. Translated: CASSLGGATEAFF.

This clone turned up a few times. The V call is TRBV14, the J call TRBJ1-1; no definite D call. The CDR3 runs to 13 residues. V lost 4 bases to trimming and J lost 6 bases, with 12 bases between them. Germline CDR1 reads SGHDN; CDR2 reads FVKESK. CDR3 coding DNA: TGTGCCAGCAGCCCCCTGGCGGGCGCTGAAGCTTTCTTT. This codes for CASSPLAGAEAFF.

The sample holds one count of this clone. The rearrangement uses TRBV5-1 and TRBJ1-3, with D hard to call. The CDR3 covers 13 residues. The germline V gene has CDR1 SGHRS and CDR2 YFSETQ. V lost 4 bases and J lost 0, with 5 bases in between. The DNA for the CDR3 is TGCGCCAGCAGCCCTGGCTCTGGAAACACCATATATTTT. The encoded protein is CASSPGSGNTIYF.

The gene calls are TRBV7-9 and TRBJ1-1; no clear D. From germline, CDR1 is SEHNR and CDR2 FQNEAQ (reference sequence). The germline V and J ends were trimmed by 4 bases and 11 bases, with 11 bases remaining between them. The CDR3 is made up of 11 amino acids. The CDR3 region has the DNA TGTGCCAGCAGCTACACAGATACCGCTTTCTTT. This codes for CASSYTDTAFF.

For this clone: One junction end disagrees with the germline gene, perhaps due to a read error. The chain is built from TRBV19 and TRBJ1-5; D ambiguous. CDR3 length: 17 residues. The germline gives CDR1 LNHDA, CDR2 SQIVND (reference sequence). CDR3 loop: CASRIVGHSYSNQPQHF. For the CDR3, the DNA is TGTGCCAGTAGGATAGTAGGGCATTCCTATAGCAATCAGCCCCAGCATTTT.

This rearrangement joins TRBV5-6 to TRBJ2-7; 8 bases fit TRBD2. The CDR3 has 14 amino acids. Unmatched junction bases numbered 8, after V lost 4 bases and J lost 5 bases. The germline gives CDR1 SGHDT, CDR2 YYEEEE. In DNA form, the CDR3 reads TGTGCCAGCAGCCCGGAGGGTAGCGGGAACGAGCAGTACTTC. It codes for CASSPEGSGNEQYF.

This clone was detected a few times. The chain couples TRBV23-1 to TRBJ2-4; 13 bases agree with TRBD2. TRBV23-1 counts as an open reading frame of uncertain function. This CDR3 has 16 residues. With V trimmed by 4 bases and J by 8 bases, 8 bases remained unmatched. The CDR3 loop reads CASSPRTSGSEDIQYF. The CDR3 coding sequence is TGCGCCAGCAGTCCCCGGACTAGCGGGAGCGAGGACATTCAGTACTTC.

V usage is TRBV27 and J usage is TRBJ2-3; 7 bases match TRBD2. This CDR3 has 15 residues. The V segment lost 5 bases and the J segment 2 bases; nucleotides outside the gene matches: 7. Germline V gives CDR1 MNHEY, CDR2 SMNVEV (reference sequence). CDR3 nucleotide sequence: TGTGCCAGCAGTCTCAGACTAGCCTTCACAGATACGCAGTATTTT. As protein: CASSLRLAFTDTQYF.

This chain joins TRBV15 and TRBJ2-7; a possible D gene is TRBD1 (6 bases). V was clipped by 1 base and J by 7 bases, with 17 bases between them. Germline CDR1 is LNHNV and CDR2 is YYDKDF (reference sequence). The CDR3 length is 15 residues. The CDR3 sequence is CATSRGGPPIGEQYF. The CDR3 DNA is TGTGCCACCAGCAGAGGGGGGCCCCCAATTGGGGAGCAGTACTTC.

This chain uses TRBV7-9 with TRBJ2-4; D unclear. Per the germline V gene, CDR1 is SEHNR and CDR2 is FQNEAQ (reference sequence). The CDR3 loop spans 11 amino acids. V lost 5 bases, J lost 12 bases, and 11 bases lay in between. The CDR3 DNA follows: TGTGCCAGCAGCCTCGAAAGAGCTCAGTACTTC. Translation gives CASSLERAQYF.

The genes are TRBV27 and TRBJ2-7, with D possibly called TRBD1 or TRBD2 (5 bases each). The ends were cut back, 0 bases at V and 0 bases at J, with 15 bases in the middle. The germline V gene encodes CDR1 MNHEY and CDR2 SMNVEV (reference sequence). CDR3 length equals 17 residues. The CDR3 sequence is CASSLSPTLGTSYEQYF. The CDR3 region has the DNA TGTGCCAGCAGTTTATCCCCCACTCTGGGGACCTCCTACGAGCAGTACTTC.

This clone has just a few counts. DNA of the CDR3: TGTGCCAGCAGCGCGACAGGGCTGAATGAAAAACTGTTTTTT. It specifies CASSATGLNEKLFF. This chain connects TRBV9 to TRBJ1-4, with 7 bases identical to TRBD1. The germline V gene has CDR1 SGDLS and CDR2 YYNGEE. Germline trimming cut 3 bases from V and 5 bases from J; bases unmatched to any gene: 4. The CDR3 is 14 amino acids.

Remarks on this clone: Relative to the germline gene, one junction end is altered; a read error may explain this. The chain links TRBV13 to TRBJ2-2, with 13 nucleotides matching TRBD2. Germline CDR1 is PRHDT and CDR2 is FYEKMQ (reference sequence). The CDR3 has 16 residues. The CDR3 here is CASSLGLAGDRGELFF. The CDR3 coding sequence is TGTGCCAGCAGCCTAGGACTAGCGGGAGACCGCGGGGAGCTGTTTTTT.

V gene TRBV27 combines with J gene TRBJ2-3, with D possibly matching TRBD2 (5 bases). The CDR3 is 16 amino acids. Germline V gene data show CDR1 as MNHEY and CDR2 as SMNVEV (reference sequence). Trimming left V 2 bases short and J 5 bases short, with 17 bases between. The CDR3, as DNA: TGTGCCAGCAGTTTAACTCCCGGAGGTCCAAAAGATACGCAGTATTTT. This gives the protein CASSLTPGGPKDTQYF.